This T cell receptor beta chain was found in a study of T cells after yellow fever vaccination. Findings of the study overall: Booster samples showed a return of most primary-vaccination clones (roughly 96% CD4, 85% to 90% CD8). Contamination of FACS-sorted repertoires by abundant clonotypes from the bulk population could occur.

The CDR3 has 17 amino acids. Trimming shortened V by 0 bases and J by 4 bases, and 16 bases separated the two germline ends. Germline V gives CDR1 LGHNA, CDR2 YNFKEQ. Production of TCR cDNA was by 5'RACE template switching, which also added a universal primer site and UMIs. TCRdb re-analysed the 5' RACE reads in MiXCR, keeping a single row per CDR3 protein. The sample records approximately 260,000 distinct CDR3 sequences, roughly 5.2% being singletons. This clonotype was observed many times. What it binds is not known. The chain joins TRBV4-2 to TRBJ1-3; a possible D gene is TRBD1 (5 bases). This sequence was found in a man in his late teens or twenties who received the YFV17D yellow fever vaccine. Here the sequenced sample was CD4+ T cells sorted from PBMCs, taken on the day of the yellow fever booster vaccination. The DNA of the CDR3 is TGTGCCAGCAGCCAAGACCCGCGCCAGGGTCTAGGAAACACCATATATTTT. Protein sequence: CASSQDPRQGLGNTIYF.